These T cell receptor beta chains were read from a single sample in a study of blood T cell repertoires in COVID-19. The method was immunoSEQ multiplex PCR; TCRdb's version includes in-frame clones alone and lacks a portion of them. This sample has 200,000 or so clones, with roughly 87% found just once. The sequenced sample consisted of PBMCs or T cells enriched from blood (not recorded which). These receptors all stem from a man between 25 and 39 years old in a cohort exposed to, infected with or recovered from COVID-19 (not recorded which). Both conserved end residues are part of each CDR3. Each record gives: CDR3 protein, CDR3 DNA, D gene, J gene, clone size, V gene. A D gene is named only where the DNA matches it firmly. Expanded clones are given a class, and other clones once, few, many or no size at all.

CASSPRRREGDTQYF TGTGCCAGCAGCCCGAGGAGGCGGGAAGGGGATACGCAGTATTTT . TRBJ2-3 few TRBV7-8
CASSLGTAGANVLTF TGTGCCAGCAGCTTAGGGACAGCTGGGGCCAACGTCCTGACTTTC TRBD1 TRBJ2-6 . TRBV7-3
CASSQLKRVAKNIQYF TGCGCCAGCAGTCAATTAAAGCGGGTGGCCAAAAACATTCAGTACTTC . TRBJ2-4 . TRBV23-1
CASSLGRNHEQYF TGTGCCAGCAGCTTAGGGAGAAACCACGAGCAGTACTTC . TRBJ2-7 once TRBV11-2
CASSQGQVAAFF TGTGCCAGCAGCCAAGGACAGGTGGCAGCTTTCTTT . TRBJ1-1 . TRBV3-1/TRBV3-2
CASSRTGTGTRGTEAFF TGTGCCAGCTCACGTACCGGGACAGGGACTAGAGGCACTGAAGCTTTCTTT TRBD1 TRBJ1-1 once TRBV18
CASSPVLNEQFF TGTGCCAGCAGTCCCGTCCTCAATGAGCAGTTCTTC . TRBJ2-1 . TRBV7-9
CASSYNEGAGGYTF TGTGCCAGCAGCTATAACGAGGGCGCGGGGGGCTACACCTTC . TRBJ1-2 . TRBV5-4
CATSSRQGRTYEQYF TGTGCCACCAGCAGCCGACAGGGGAGGACCTACGAGCAGTACTTC TRBD1 TRBJ2-7 . TRBV15
CASSKTRDRIHEQYF TGTGCCAGCAGCAAAACCCGGGACAGAATACACGAGCAGTACTTC TRBD1 TRBJ2-7 . TRBV5-8
CATSDLKQAKETQYF TGTGCCACCAGTGATTTAAAACAGGCAAAAGAGACCCAGTACTTC . TRBJ2-5 . TRBV24-1
CASSWGLNTGELFF TGTGCCAGCAGTTGGGGACTTAACACCGGGGAGCTGTTTTTT . TRBJ2-2 . TRBV6-5
CASRASSYNEQFF TGTGCCAGCAGAGCAAGCTCCTACAATGAGCAGTTCTTC . TRBJ2-1 . TRBV11-2
CASSRDSSAYEQYF TGTGCCAGCTCGAGGGACAGTTCGGCCTACGAGCAGTACTTC TRBD1 TRBJ2-7 . TRBV18
CASSPHGTGEETQYF TGCGCCAGCAGCCCCCACGGGACAGGAGAGGAGACCCAGTACTTC TRBD1 TRBJ2-5 . TRBV5-1
CASSRDRVSGNTIYF TGTGCCAGCTCCCGAGACAGGGTCTCTGGAAACACCATATATTTT TRBD1 TRBJ1-3 . TRBV18
CASSQTSGAYEQYF TGTGCCAGCAGTCAGACTAGCGGGGCTTACGAGCAGTACTTC TRBD2 TRBJ2-7 . TRBV6-5
CASSFSSGPMRTDTQYF TGTGCCAGCAGTTTTTCTAGCGGCCCAATGCGCACAGATACGCAGTATTTT TRBD2 TRBJ2-3 . TRBV7-9
CASSPIDRGTYEQYF TGTGCCAGCTCACCTATTGACAGGGGAACTTACGAGCAGTACTTC TRBD1 TRBJ2-7 . TRBV18
CASSHVTAGGNEQFF TGTGCCAGCAGTCACGTGACGGCAGGGGGCAATGAGCAGTTCTTC TRBD1 TRBJ2-1 once TRBV6-5
CASSLGIAGDTDTQYF TGTGCCAGCAGCTTAGGGATAGCGGGAGACACAGATACGCAGTATTTT TRBD2 TRBJ2-3 . TRBV11-3
CASSDSSTPLHF TGTGCCAGCAGTGATTCAAGCACCCCCCTCCACTTT . TRBJ1-6 . TRBV2
CATSDSGGFPSNEQFF TGTGCCACCAGTGACTCAGGAGGGTTTCCTTCGAATGAGCAGTTCTTC . TRBJ2-1 . TRBV24-1
CASSYSTSWSYEQYF TGTGCCAGCAGTTACTCGACTAGCTGGAGCTACGAGCAGTACTTC TRBD2 TRBJ2-7 . TRBV6-5
CASSHGQAGDMEYF TGTGCCAGCAGCCATGGACAGGCCGGGGATATGGAGTACTTC TRBD1 TRBJ2-7 . TRBV3-1/TRBV3-2
CASSNRGRNTEAFF TGTGCCAGCAGTAACAGGGGCCGGAACACTGAAGCTTTCTTT TRBD1 TRBJ1-1 few TRBV28
CASKRTGAKGEAFF TGTGCCAGCAAGAGGACAGGTGCTAAGGGAGAAGCTTTCTTT TRBD1 TRBJ1-1 many TRBV6-5
CASSLDGTGRSSGNTIYF TGCGCCAGCAGCTTGGATGGGACAGGGAGGAGTTCTGGAAACACCATATATTTT TRBD1 TRBJ1-3 . TRBV5-1
CASRGTGFGLTQYF TGTGCCAGCAGAGGGACAGGTTTCGGACTTACGCAGTATTTT TRBD1 TRBJ2-3 . TRBV28
CASSRYQEYGRVATGELFF TGTGCCAGCAGCCGATACCAGGAATACGGGAGGGTCGCCACCGGGGAGCTGTTTTTT TRBD2 TRBJ2-2 . TRBV4-2
CASSLDWSEETQYF TGTGCCAGCAGCTTAGATTGGAGTGAAGAGACCCAGTACTTC . TRBJ2-5 . TRBV11-2
CASSSRPTGSYGYTF TGTGCCAGCAGCTCAAGGCCGACAGGGAGCTATGGCTACACCTTC TRBD1 TRBJ1-2 . TRBV7-6
CASSLVPWGGPQETQYF TGTGCCAGCAGCTTAGTACCTTGGGGGGGGCCGCAAGAGACCCAGTACTTC . TRBJ2-5 . TRBV7-6
CASSLAGGGAYEQYF TGTGCCAGCAGCTTGGCTGGCGGGGGAGCCTACGAGCAGTACTTC TRBD2 TRBJ2-7 . TRBV5-4
CAISNLQGPTNEKLFF TGTGCCATCAGCAACCTACAGGGGCCAACTAATGAAAAACTGTTTTTT TRBD1 TRBJ1-4 . TRBV10-3
CASSYIGARGYTF TGTGCCAGCAGTTACATAGGGGCTAGGGGCTACACCTTC . TRBJ1-2 . TRBV6-5
CASSHDLGQGPYEQYF TGTGCCAGCAGCCACGACCTCGGACAGGGACCCTACGAGCAGTACTTC TRBD1 TRBJ2-7 . TRBV7-9
CASSPPQGGTYEQYF TGTGCCAGCTCGCCTCCACAGGGTGGGACCTACGAGCAGTACTTC . TRBJ2-7 . TRBV18
CATIRGRSYEQYF TGTGCCACCATCAGGGGGCGCTCCTACGAGCAGTACTTC TRBD1 TRBJ2-7 few TRBV10-3
CASSIESGQVYNQPQHF TGTGCCAGTAGTATAGAGTCCGGACAGGTGTACAATCAGCCCCAGCATTTT TRBD1 TRBJ1-5 few TRBV19
CASRMSGTELRETQYF TGTGCCAGCAGAATGTCCGGGACAGAGTTGAGGGAGACCCAGTACTTC TRBD1 TRBJ2-5 . TRBV7-2
CASNPQSTVNTEAFF TGTGCCAGCAACCCGCAATCGACAGTGAACACTGAAGCTTTCTTT . TRBJ1-1 . TRBV6-5
CASSPRTGFGLKNEQFF TGTGCCAGCAGCCCCCGGACAGGTTTCGGGTTAAAAAATGAGCAGTTCTTC TRBD1 TRBJ2-1 . TRBV11-2